This entry features one T cell receptor (beta chain) sequence. This specimen belongs to a study of control samples from healthy donors and cancer patients. V lost 5 bases, J lost 0 bases, and 8 bases lay in between. CDR1 GTSNPN and CDR2 SVGIG come from the germline V gene (reference sequence). The CDR3 has 13 amino acids. Clones were sequenced by immunoSEQ multiplex PCR, and TCRdb holds only the in-frame ones, with some missing. The data contain 150,000 or so clones, 90% to 95% of them singletons. This sequence was found in a man between 40 and 49 years old in good health. This chain links TRBV30 with TRBJ1-3; the D gene is possibly TRBD1 (6 bases). Sequencing was carried out using blood. CDR3 sequence (DNA): TGTGCCTGGGCCAGGGGCTCTGGAAACACCATATATTTT. Protein: CAWARGSGNTIYF.